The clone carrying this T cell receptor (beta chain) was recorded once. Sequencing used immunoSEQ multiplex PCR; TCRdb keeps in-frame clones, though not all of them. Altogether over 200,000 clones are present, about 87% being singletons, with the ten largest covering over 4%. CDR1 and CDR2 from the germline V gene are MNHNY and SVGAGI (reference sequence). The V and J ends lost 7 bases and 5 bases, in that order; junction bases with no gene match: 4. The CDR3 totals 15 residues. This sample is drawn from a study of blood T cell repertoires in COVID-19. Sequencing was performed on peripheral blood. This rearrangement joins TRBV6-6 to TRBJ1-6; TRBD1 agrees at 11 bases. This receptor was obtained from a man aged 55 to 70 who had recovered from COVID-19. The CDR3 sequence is CASTRTGGDNSPLHF. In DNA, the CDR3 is TGTGCCAGCACCCGGACAGGGGGCGATAATTCACCCCTCCACTTT.